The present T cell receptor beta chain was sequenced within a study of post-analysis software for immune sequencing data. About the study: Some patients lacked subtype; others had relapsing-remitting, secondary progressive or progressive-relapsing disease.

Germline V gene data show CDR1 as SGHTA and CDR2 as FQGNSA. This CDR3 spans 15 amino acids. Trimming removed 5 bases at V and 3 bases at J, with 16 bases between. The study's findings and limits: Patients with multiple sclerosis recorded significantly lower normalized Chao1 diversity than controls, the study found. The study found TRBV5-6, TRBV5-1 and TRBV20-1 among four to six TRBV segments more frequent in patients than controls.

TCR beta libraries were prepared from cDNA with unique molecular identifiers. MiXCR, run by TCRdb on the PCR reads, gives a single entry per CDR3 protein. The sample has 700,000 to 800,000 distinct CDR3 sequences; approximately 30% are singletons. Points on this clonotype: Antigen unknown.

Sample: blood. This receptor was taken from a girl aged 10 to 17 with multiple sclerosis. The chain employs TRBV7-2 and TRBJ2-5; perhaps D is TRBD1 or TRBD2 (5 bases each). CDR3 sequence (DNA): TGTGCCAGCAGCCAACCGGGACGAGGGAAAGAGACCCAGTACTTC. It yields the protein CASSQPGRGKETQYF.